This entry is about one T cell receptor (beta chain). Antigen specificity is unknown. This entry belongs to a study of Graves' ophthalmopathy and Graves' hyperthyroidism. Study-wide background: Prior to any treatment, peripheral blood was collected at the time of initial diagnosis. General study findings and limits: Ophthalmopathy and stable hyperthyroidism were discriminated by a 13-signature model, with about 91% sensitivity and 80% to 84% specificity.

Researchers took RNA transcripts and amplified TCR beta CDR3 regions from them. Investigators did first-round RT-PCR with HTBI primers, then second-round multiplex PCR. TCRdb analysed the multiplex PCR reads with MiXCR anew, one entry per CDR3 protein. The repertoire holds a few hundred thousand distinct CDR3 sequences, with roughly 14% as singletons. There are 12 residues in the CDR3. CDR1 and CDR2 (germline): SEHNR, FQNEAQ (reference sequence). With 5 bases removed from V and 11 bases from J, the gap between germline ends came to 15 bases. This chain uses TRBV7-9 with TRBJ1-1; D not resolved. The sequenced material came from peripheral blood. This receptor was taken from a woman aged 18-29 years with stable Graves' hyperthyroidism. The CDR3 DNA reads as TGTGCCAGCAGCCTCACCAAGGGATCCGCTTTCTTT. Its protein product is CASSLTKGSAFF.